This TCR beta chain was found in a study of T cells in Graves' hyperthyroidism and ophthalmopathy. This sample holds PBMCs from about 10 ml fresh peripheral blood. J was trimmed by 8 bases and V by 9 bases; bases with no gene match: 18. Germline V lookup: CDR1 MNHEY, CDR2 SMNVEV (reference sequence). CDR3 size: 15 residues. This clonotype was seen repeatedly, ten times or more. Its matching antigen is unknown. The study, taken as a whole, reports: Most expanded thyroid clonotypes above 0.001 also appeared in blood.

RNA transcripts gave rise to amplified TCR beta CDR3 regions. First-round RT-PCR with HTBI primers amplified the TCR CDR3 region. TCRdb re-called the multiplex PCR reads with MiXCR, one entry per CDR3 protein. The sample yields some 350,000 distinct CDR3 sequences, about 15% seen once. This clonotype was sampled from a woman under 30 with Graves' hyperthyroidism that later progressed to Graves' ophthalmopathy. Sequenced: blood. This sequence joins TRBV27 and TRBJ1-2; 7 bases are shared with TRBD1. CDR3 in amino acids: CARVDRERQSGGYTF. CDR3 in DNA: TGTGCCAGAGTAGACAGGGAACGGCAGTCAGGCGGCTACACCTTC.